The source of this TCR beta chain is a study of T cell repertoires in aging, cancer and after chemotherapy. For the study at large: Donors were grouped into six age bands spanning 30 or younger through 70 or older. The whole study produced a dataset of millions of TCR reads. Healthy donor repertoires were recorded over several months to years and showed clear clonal overlap.

TRB rearrangements spanning V, D and J were amplified using mixed TRB-A/B primers. TCRdb itself ran the multiplex PCR reads through MiXCR, one entry per CDR3 protein. The sample lists approximately 6,100 distinct CDR3 sequences, around a quarter seen once, with around 9.7% in the top ten. In its sample, this clonotype ranks as medium-sized. Its antigen is unknown. General study results and limits: Healthy donors lost TCR diversity with age mainly through richness, cancer patients through richness and evenness.

TCR beta rearrangements were amplified from peripheral blood genomic DNA. Germline V gene data show CDR1 as SGHRS and CDR2 as YFSETQ. The CDR3 length is 16 residues. With 0 bases removed from V and 3 bases from J, the gap between germline ends came to 12 bases. This receptor was taken from a human donor in good health. The sequencing input was blood. This chain joins TRBV5-1 and TRBJ2-2; D might be TRBD1 (5 bases). For the CDR3, the DNA is TGCGCCAGCAGCTTGGCCTCAGGGTTGGACACCGGGGAGCTGTTTTTT. Its translation: CASSLASGLDTGELFF.